This T cell receptor beta chain was identified in a study of T cell responses to AZD1222 COVID-19 vaccine. Here immunoSEQ multiplex PCR was the method, and the copy in TCRdb shows in-frame clones only, minus some. The repertoire has approximately 110,000 clones, 87% of them found once; the top ten carry under 3%. Germline CDR1 SGHRS, CDR2 YFSETQ. J lost 1 base, V lost 4 bases, and 4 bases had no gene match. The CDR3 has 14 residues. The sequence derives from an adult who received the AZD1222 COVID-19 vaccine. Specimen: peripheral blood, collected 28 days after the second AZD1222 dose. The J gene is TRBJ1-1, the V gene TRBV5-1, with 7 bases that match TRBD1. In DNA, the CDR3 is TGCGCCAGCAGCACACGGACAGGGAACACTGAAGCTTTCTTT. It yields the protein CASSTRTGNTEAFF. Full variable domain (rest looked up from reference TRBV5-1 and TRBJ1-1): KAGVTQTPRYLIKTRGQQVTLSCSPISGHRSVSWYQQTPGQGLQFLFEYFSETQRNKGNFPGRFSGRQFSNSRSEMNVSTLELGDSALYLCASSTRTGNTEAFFGQGTRLTVV.